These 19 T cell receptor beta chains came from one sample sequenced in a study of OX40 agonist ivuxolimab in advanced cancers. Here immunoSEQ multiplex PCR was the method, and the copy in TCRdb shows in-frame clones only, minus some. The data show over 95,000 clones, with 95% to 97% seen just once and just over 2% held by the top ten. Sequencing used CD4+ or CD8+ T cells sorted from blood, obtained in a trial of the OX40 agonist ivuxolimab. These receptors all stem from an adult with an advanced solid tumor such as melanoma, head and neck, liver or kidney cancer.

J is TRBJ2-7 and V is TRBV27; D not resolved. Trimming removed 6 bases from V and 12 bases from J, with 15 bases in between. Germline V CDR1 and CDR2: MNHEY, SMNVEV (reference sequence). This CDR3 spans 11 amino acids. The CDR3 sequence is CASRADPIGYF. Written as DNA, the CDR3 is TGTGCCAGCAGGGCAGACCCCATCGGGTACTTC.

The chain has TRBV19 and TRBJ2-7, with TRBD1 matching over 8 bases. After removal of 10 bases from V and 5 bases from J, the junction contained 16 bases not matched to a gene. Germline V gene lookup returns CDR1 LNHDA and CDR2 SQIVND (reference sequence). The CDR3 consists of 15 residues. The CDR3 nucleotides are TGTGCCACGAACCCCGGGACAGGTTCGGCTCACGAGCAGTACTTC. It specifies CATNPGTGSAHEQYF. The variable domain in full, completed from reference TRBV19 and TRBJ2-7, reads DGGITQSPKYLFRKEGQNVTLSCEQNLNHDAMYWYRQDPGQGLRLIYYSQIVNDFQKGDIAEGYSVSREKKESFPLTVTSAQKNPTAFYLCATNPGTGSAHEQYFGPGTRLTVT.

The CDR3 nucleotides read TGTGCCAGCAGCCCGGCGGGTGGCGCTTTCTTT. Translation gives CASSPAGGAFF. This chain links TRBV7-9 with TRBJ1-1; D gene ambiguous. CDR3 size: 11 residues. Germline V CDR1 and CDR2: SEHNR, FQNEAQ (reference sequence). V was clipped by 5 bases and J by 11 bases, with 12 bases between them.

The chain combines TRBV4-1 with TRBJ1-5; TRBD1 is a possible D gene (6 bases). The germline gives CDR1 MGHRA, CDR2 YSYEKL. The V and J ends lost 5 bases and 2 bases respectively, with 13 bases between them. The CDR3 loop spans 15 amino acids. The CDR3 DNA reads TGCGCCAGCAGCTCGGAACAGGGAGGCAATCAGCCCCAGCATTTT. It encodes CASSSEQGGNQPQHF.

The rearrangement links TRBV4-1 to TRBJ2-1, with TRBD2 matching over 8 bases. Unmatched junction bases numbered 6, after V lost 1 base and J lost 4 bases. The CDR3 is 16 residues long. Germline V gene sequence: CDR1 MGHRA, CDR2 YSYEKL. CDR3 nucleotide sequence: TGCGCCAGCAGCCAAGTAGTCCAGCGGGAGTACAATGAGCAGTTCTTC. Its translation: CASSQVVQREYNEQFF.

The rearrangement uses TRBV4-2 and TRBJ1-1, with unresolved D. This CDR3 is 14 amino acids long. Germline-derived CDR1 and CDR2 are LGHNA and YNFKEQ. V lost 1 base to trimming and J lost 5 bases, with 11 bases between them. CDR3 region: CASSQGVVRTEAFF. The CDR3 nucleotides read TGTGCCAGCAGCCAAGGCGTAGTACGAACTGAAGCTTTCTTT.

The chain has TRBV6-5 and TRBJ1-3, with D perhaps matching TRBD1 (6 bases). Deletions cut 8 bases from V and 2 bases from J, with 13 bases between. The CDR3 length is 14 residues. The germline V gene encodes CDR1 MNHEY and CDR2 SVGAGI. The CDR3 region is CASYQGFAGNTIYF. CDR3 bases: TGTGCCAGCTACCAGGGGTTTGCTGGAAACACCATATATTTT.

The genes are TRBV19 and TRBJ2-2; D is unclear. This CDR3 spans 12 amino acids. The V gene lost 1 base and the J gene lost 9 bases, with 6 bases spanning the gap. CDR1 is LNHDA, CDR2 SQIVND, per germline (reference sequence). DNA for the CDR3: TGTGCCAGTAGTATAGGAACCCGGGAGCTGTTTTTT. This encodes CASSIGTRELFF.

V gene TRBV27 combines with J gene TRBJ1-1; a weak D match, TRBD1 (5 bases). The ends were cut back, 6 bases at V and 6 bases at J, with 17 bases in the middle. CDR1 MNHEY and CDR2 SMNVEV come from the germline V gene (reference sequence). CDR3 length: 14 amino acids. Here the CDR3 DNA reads TGTGCCAGCAGCACACAAGTCTGGGGCGCTGAAGCTTTCTTT. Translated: CASSTQVWGAEAFF.

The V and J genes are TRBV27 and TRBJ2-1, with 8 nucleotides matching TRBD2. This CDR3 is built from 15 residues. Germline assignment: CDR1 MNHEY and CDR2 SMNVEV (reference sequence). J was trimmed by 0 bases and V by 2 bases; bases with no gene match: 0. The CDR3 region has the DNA TGTGCCAGCAGTTTAGCGGGGGGCTCCTACAATGAGCAGTTCTTC. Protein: CASSLAGGSYNEQFF.

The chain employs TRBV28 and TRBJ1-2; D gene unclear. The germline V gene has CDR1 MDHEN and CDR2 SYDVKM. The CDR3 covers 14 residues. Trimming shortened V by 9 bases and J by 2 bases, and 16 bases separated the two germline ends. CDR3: CASTSWGVNYGYTF. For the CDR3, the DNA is TGTGCCAGTACGTCCTGGGGTGTGAACTATGGCTACACCTTC.

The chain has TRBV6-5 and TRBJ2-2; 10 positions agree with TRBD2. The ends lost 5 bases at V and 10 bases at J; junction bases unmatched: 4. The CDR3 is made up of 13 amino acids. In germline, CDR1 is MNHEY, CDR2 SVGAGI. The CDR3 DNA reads TGTGCCAGCAGTCCGGGACTAGCGATGGAGCTGTTTTTT. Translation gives CASSPGLAMELFF.

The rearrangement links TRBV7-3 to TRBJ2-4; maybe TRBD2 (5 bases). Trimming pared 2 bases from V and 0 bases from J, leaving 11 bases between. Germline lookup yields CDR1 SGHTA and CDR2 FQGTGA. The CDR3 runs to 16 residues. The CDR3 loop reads CASSLYAGEAKNIQYF. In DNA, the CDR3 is TGTGCCAGCAGCTTATATGCCGGGGAAGCCAAAAACATTCAGTACTTC.

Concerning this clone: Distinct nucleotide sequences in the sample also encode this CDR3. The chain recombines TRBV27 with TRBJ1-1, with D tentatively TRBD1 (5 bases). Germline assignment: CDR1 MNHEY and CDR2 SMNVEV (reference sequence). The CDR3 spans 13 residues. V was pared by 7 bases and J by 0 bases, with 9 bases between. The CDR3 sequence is CASTSTVNTEAFF. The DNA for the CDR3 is TGTGCCAGCACCTCGACAGTGAACACTGAAGCTTTCTTT.

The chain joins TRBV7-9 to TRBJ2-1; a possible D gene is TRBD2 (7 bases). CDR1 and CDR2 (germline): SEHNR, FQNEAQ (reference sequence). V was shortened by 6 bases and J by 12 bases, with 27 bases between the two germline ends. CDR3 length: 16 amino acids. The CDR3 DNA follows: TGTGCCAGCAGAAGGTCGAACGGGGGGCCTTCAATGAGGCAGTTCTTC. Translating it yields CASRRSNGGPSMRQFF.

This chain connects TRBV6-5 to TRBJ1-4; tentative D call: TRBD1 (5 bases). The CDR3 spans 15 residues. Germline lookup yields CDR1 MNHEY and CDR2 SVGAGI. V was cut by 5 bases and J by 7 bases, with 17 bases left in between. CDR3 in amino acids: CASSTLSGGGEKLFF. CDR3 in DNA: TGTGCCAGCAGTACCTTATCCGGGGGAGGTGAAAAACTGTTTTTT.

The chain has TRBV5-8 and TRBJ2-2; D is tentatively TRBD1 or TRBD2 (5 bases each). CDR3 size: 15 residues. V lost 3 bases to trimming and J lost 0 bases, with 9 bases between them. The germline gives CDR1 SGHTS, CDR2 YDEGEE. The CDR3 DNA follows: TGTGCCAGCAGCTCGGGGACCACGAACACCGGGGAGCTGTTTTTT. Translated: CASSSGTTNTGELFF.

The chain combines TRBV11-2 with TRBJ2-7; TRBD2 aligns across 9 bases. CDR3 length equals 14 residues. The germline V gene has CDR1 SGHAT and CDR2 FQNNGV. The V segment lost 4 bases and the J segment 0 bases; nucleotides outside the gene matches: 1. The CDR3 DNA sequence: TGTGCCAGCAGCTCGACTAGCGGCTCCTACGAGCAGTACTTC. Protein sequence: CASSSTSGSYEQYF.

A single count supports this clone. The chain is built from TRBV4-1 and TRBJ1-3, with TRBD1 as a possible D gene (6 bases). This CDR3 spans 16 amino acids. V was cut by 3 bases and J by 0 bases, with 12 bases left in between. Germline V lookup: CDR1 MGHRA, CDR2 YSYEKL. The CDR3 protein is CASSQVDRSSGNTIYF. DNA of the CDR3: TGCGCCAGCAGCCAGGTAGACAGGAGCTCTGGAAACACCATATATTTT.